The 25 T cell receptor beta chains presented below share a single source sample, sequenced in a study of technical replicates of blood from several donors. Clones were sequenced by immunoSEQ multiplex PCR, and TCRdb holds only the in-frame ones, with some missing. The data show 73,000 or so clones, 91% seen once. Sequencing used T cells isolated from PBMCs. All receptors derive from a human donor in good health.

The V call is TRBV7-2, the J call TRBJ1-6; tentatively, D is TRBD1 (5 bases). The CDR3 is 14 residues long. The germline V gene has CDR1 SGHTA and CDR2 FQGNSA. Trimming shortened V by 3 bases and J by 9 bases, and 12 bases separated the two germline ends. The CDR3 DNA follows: TGTGCCAGCAGCTTGCAGGGCTGGGTTTCACCCCTCCACTTT. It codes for CASSLQGWVSPLHF. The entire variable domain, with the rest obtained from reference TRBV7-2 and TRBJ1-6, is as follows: GAGVSQSPSNKVTEKGKDVELRCDPISGHTALYWYRQSLGQGLEFLIYFQGNSAPDKSGLPSDRFSAERTGGSVSTLTIQRTQQEDSAVYLCASSLQGWVSPLHFGNGTRLTVT.

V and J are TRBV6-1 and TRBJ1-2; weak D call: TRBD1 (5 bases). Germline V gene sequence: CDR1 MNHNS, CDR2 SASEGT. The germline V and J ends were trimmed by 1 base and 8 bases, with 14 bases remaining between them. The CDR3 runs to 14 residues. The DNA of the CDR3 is TGTGCCAGCAGTGAAGGTTCAGGGTTGAAGGGCTACACCTTC. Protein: CASSEGSGLKGYTF.

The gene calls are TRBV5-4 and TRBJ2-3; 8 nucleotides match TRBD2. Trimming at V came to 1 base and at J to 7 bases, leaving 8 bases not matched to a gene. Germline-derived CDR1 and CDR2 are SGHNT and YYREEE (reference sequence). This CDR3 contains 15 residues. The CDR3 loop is CASSLKLAELNTQYF. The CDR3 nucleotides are TGTGCCAGCAGCTTGAAACTAGCGGAACTGAATACGCAGTATTTT.

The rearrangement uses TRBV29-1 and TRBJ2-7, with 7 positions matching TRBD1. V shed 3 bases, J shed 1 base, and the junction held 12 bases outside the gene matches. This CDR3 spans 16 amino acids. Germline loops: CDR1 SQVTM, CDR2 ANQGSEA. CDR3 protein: CSVEWDLPDRSYEQYF. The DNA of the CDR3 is TGCAGCGTTGAGTGGGATCTACCGGACAGGTCCTACGAGCAGTACTTC.

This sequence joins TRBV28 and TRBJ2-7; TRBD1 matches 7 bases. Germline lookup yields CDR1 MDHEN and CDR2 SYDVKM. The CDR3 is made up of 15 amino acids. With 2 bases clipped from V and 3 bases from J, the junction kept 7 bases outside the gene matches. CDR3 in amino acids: CASSLIGQGDYEQYF. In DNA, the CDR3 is TGTGCCAGCAGTTTAATCGGGCAGGGGGACTACGAGCAGTACTTC.

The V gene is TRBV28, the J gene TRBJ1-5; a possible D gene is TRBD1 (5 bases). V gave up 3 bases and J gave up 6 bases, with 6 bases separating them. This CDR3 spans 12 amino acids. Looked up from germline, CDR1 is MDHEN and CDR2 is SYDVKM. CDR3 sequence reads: CASSLGGQPQHF. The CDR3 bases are TGTGCCAGCAGTTTGGGGGGTCAGCCCCAGCATTTT.

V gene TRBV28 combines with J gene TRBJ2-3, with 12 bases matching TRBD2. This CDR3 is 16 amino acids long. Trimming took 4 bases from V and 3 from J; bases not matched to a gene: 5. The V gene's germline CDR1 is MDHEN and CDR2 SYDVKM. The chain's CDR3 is CASSSPLAGGTDTQYF. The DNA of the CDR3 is TGTGCCAGCAGTTCCCCGCTAGCGGGGGGGACAGATACGCAGTATTTT.

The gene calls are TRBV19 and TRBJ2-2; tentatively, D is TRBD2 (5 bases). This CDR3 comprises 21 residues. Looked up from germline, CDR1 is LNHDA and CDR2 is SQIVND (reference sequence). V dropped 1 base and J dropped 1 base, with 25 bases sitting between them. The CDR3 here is CASSIVIPSGRRGKNTGELFF. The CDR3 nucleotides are TGTGCCAGTAGTATAGTAATCCCGAGCGGCCGACGAGGAAAGAACACCGGGGAGCTGTTTTTT.

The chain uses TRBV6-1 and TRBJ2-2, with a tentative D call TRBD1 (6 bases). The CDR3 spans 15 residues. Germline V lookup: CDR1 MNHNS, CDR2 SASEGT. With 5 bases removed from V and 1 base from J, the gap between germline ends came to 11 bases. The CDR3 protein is CASSTRDKNTGELFF. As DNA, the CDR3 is TGTGCCAGCAGTACCCGGGACAAGAACACCGGGGAGCTGTTTTTT.

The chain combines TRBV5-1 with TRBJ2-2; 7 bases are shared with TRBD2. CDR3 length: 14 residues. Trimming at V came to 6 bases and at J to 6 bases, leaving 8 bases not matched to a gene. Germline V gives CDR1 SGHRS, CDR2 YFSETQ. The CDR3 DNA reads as TGCGCCAGCACCCAGTGGGGGGGATCCGGGGAGCTGTTTTTT. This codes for CASTQWGGSGELFF.

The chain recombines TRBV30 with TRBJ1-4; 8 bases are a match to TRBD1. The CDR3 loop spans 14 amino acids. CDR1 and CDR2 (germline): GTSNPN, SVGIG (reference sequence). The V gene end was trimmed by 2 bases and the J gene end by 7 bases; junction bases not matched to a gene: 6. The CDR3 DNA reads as TGTGCCTGGAGTCGACAGGGGTTAGGTGAAAAACTGTTTTTT. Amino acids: CAWSRQGLGEKLFF.

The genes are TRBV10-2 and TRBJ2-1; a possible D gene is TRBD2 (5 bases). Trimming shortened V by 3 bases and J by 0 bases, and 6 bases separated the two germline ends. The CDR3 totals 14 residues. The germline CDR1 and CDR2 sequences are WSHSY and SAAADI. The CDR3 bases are TGCGCCAGCAGTGATAGCGACTCCTACAATGAGCAGTTCTTC. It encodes CASSDSDSYNEQFF.

The CDR3 region is CASSERDFPRAGELFF. The CDR3 region has the DNA TGTGCCAGCAGTGAAAGGGACTTCCCCCGGGCCGGGGAGCTGTTTTTT. J is TRBJ2-2 and V is TRBV2; possibly TRBD2 for D (6 bases). CDR1 is SNHLY, CDR2 FYNNEI, per germline. V dropped 2 bases and J dropped 6 bases, with 16 bases sitting between them. This CDR3 spans 16 amino acids.

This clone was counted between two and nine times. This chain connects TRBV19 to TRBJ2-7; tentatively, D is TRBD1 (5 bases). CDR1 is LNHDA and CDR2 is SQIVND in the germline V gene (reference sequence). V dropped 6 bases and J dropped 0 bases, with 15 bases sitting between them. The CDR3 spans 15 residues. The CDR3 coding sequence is TGTGCCAGTAGGGGTGGGGCTGCGGCCTCCTACGAGCAGTACTTC. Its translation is CASRGGAAASYEQYF.

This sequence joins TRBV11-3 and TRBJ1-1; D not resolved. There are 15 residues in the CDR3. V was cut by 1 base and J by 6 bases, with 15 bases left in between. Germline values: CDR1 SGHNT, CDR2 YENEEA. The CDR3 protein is CASSLGDTGSPEAFF. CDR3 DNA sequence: TGTGCCAGCAGCTTAGGTGACACCGGTTCCCCTGAAGCTTTCTTT. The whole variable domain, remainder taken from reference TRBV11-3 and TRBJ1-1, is EAGVVQSPRYKIIEKKQPVAFWCNPISGHNTLYWYLQNLGQGPELLIRYENEEAVDDSQLPKDRFSAERLKGVDSTLKIQPAELGDSAVYLCASSLGDTGSPEAFFGQGTRLTVV.

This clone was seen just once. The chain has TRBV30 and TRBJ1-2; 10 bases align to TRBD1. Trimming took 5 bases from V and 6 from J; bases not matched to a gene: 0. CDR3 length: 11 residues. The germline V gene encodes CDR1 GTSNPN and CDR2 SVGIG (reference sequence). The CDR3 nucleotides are TGTGCCTGGGGGACAGGGGATGGCTACACCTTC. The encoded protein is CAWGTGDGYTF.

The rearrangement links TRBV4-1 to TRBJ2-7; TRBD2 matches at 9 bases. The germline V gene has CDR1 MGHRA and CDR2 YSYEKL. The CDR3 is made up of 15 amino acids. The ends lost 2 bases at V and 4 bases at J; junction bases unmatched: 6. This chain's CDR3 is CASSQSLAGIYEQYF. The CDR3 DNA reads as TGCGCCAGCAGCCAATCCCTAGCGGGGATTTACGAGCAGTACTTC.

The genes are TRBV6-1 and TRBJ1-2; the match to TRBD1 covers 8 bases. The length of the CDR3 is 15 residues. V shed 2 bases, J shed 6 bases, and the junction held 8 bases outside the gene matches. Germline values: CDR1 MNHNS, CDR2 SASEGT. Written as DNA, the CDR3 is TGTGCCAGCAGTGAATTTGGACAGGGACTGGATGGCTACACCTTC. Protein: CASSEFGQGLDGYTF.

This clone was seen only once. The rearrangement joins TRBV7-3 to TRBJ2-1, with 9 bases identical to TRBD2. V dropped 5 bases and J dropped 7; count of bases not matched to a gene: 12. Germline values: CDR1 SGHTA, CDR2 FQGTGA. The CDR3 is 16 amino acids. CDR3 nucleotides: TGTGCCAGCAGCCCCGCCCCAGCGGGGGGTCCAAATGAGCAGTTCTTC. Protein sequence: CASSPAPAGGPNEQFF.

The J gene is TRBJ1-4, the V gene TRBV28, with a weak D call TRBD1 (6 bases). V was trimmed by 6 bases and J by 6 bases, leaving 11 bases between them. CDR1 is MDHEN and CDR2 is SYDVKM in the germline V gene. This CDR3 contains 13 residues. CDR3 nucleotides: TGTGCCAGCAGACAGGGTAGGGATGAAAAACTGTTTTTT. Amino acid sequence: CASRQGRDEKLFF.

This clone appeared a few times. DNA of the CDR3: TGTGCCAGCAGCACAGATATGAAGTCGAACACTGAAGCTTTCTTT. Translation: CASSTDMKSNTEAFF. The chain employs TRBV7-6 and TRBJ1-1; no definite D call. Germline CDR1 and CDR2: SGHVS and FNYEAQ. The CDR3 sequence is 15 residues long. V lost 5 bases and J lost 1, with 14 bases in between.

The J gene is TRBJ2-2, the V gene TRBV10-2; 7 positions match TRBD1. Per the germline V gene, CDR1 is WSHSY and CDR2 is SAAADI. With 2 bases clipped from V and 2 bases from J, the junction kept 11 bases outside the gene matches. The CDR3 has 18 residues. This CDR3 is CASSEDRAKPSNTGELFF. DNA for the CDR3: TGCGCCAGCAGTGAGGACAGGGCCAAACCCTCAAACACCGGGGAGCTGTTTTTT.

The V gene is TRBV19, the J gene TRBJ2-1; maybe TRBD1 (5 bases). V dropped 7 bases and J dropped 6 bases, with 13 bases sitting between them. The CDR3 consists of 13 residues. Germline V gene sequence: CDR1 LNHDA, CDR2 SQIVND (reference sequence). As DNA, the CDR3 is TGTGCCAGTATGCCAGGGCTATTCAATGAGCAGTTCTTC. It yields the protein CASMPGLFNEQFF.

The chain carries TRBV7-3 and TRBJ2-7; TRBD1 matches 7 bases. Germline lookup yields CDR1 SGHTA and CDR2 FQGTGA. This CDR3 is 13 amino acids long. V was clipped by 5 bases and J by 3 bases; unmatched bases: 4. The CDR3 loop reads CASSPGTDYEQYF. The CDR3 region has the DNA TGTGCCAGCAGCCCGGGGACAGACTACGAGCAGTACTTC.

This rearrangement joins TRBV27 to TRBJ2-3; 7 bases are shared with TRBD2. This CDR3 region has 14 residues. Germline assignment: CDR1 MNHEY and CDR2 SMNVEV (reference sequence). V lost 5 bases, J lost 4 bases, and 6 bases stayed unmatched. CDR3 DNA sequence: TGTGCCAGCAGTACCCAGACTAGCTCAGATACGCAGTATTTT. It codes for CASSTQTSSDTQYF.